This entry describes one TCR beta chain. Authors' processing steps: Amplified reference gene primers provided the basis for estimating nucleated cell counts. Profiling relied on immunoSEQ multiplex PCR, and the TCRdb table lists in-frame clones only, not all of them. The V and J calls and clone size are taken from that table; D and trimming were inferred from the DNA. This sample carries over 120,000 clones, 88% of them seen once, and the ten largest clones take less than 2%. This sample was taken from a study of blood T cell repertoires in COVID-19. About the study: COVID-19 samples collected from the United States, Italy and Spain covered acute and convalescent phases. T cells, B-cell-depleted T cells, or PBMCs provided the cDNA or gDNA that served as material.

This CDR3 is built from 15 residues. Trimming cost V 0 bases and J 4 bases, with 13 bases left between them. Germline V gene sequence: CDR1 GTSNPN, CDR2 SVGIG (reference sequence). Sequencing used peripheral blood. The chain links TRBV30 to TRBJ1-3, with a weak D call TRBD1 (5 bases). The origin of this receptor is an older man with acute or convalescent COVID-19. CDR3 nucleotide sequence: TGTGCCTGGAGTGTGGGCAGGGAGGCCGGAAACACCATATATTTT. Its translation is CAWSVGREAGNTIYF.